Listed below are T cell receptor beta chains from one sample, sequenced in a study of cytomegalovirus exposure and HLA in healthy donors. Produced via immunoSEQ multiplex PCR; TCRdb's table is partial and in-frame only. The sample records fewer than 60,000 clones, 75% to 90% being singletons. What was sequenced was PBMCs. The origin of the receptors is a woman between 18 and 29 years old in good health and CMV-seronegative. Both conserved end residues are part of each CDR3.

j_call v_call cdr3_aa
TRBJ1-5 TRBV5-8 CASSSGSNQPQHF
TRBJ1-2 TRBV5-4 CASSPLGASYGYTF
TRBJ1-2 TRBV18 CASSPSTTISYGYTF
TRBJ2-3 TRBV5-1 CASSLGQGATTDTQYF
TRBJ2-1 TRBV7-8 CASSLGTSGPSYNEQFF
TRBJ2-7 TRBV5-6 CASSEGTREYREQYF
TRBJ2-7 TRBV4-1 CASSHRPRRGGYEQYF
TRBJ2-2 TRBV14 CASSRLAGGPGELFF
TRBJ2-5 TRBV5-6 CASRSGQQETQYF
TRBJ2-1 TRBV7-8 CASSLAWGAYNEQFF
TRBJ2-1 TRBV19 CASNPGRSSYNEQFF
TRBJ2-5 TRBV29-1 CSVGTSGETQYF
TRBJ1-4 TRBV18 CASSPGTVLNEKLFF
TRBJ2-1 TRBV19 CASSINGGNEQFF
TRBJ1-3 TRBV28 CASSTRQSSGNTIYF
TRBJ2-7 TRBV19 CASGQGASEQYF
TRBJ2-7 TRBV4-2 CASSAGTGTGSYEQYF
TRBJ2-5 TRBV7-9 CASSTQDRGPETQYF
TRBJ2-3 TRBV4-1 CASRMAVLTDTQYF
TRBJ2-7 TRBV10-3 CAISGTSGRSEQYF
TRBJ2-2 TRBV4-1 CASSQDFTGELFF
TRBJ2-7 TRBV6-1 CASGGGYEQYF
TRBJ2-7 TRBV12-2 CASRLAREAYEQYF
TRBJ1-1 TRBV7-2 CASSFRTGRAFF
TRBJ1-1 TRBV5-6 CASSLDFRDMNTEAFF
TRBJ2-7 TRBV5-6 CASSLELRGGSYEQYF
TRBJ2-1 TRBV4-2 CASGVQVSGRRNEQFF
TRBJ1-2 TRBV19 CASSIQTGNYGYTF
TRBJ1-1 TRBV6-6 CASLLRQGAWDTEAFF
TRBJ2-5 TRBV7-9 CASSLRTAQETQYF
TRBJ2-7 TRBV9 CASSGRHSYEQYF
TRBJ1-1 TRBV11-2 CASSLKRNTEAFF
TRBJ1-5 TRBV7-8 CASSLRAVGGGRARLSNQPQHF
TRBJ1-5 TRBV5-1 CASSLEPGSQPQHF
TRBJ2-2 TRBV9 CASSLGLAGAINTGELFF
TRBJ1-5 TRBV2 CASSESFVQYSNQPQHF
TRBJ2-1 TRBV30 CAWIGTSGSGEFF
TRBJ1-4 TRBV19 CASSTPGIPNEKLFF
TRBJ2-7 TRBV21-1 CASSKVATEFHYEQYF
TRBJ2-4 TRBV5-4 CASSPGQAHIQYF
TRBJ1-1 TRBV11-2 CASSADRVGTEAFF
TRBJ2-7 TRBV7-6 CASSLGGTGTYEQYF
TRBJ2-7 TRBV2 CASSEKLLAGTYEQYF
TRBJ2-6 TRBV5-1 CASSLRGDSSSGANVLTF
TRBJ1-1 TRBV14 CASSQEAGNTEAFF
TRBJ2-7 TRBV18 CASSPLQGSSSYEQYF
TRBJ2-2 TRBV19 CASSIDQVTGELFF
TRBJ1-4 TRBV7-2 CASSLGQGAEKLFF
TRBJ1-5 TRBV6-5 CASSYDRDQPQHF
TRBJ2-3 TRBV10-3 CAISESVTSGSTDTQYF
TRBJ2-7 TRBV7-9 CASSLGTEMYEQYF
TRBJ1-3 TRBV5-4 CASSLRTGSSGNTIYF
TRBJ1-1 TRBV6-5 CASSYEGGYTEAFF
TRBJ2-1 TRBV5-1 CASSLLERGVNEQFF
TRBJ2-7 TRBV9 CASSVGVGPGEQYF
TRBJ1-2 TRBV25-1 CASSEGATGTYGYTF